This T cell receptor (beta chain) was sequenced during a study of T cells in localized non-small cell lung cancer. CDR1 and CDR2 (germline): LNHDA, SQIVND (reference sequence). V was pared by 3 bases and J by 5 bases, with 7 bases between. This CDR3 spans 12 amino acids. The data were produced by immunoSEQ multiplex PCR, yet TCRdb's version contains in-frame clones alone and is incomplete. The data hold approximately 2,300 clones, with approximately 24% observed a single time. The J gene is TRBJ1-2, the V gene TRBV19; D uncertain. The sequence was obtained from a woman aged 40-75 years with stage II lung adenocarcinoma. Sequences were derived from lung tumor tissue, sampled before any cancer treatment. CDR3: CASSMTEYGYTF. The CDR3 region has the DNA TGTGCCAGTAGTATGACTGAGTATGGCTACACCTTC. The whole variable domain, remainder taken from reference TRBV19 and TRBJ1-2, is DGGITQSPKYLFRKEGQNVTLSCEQNLNHDAMYWYRQDPGQGLRLIYYSQIVNDFQKGDIAEGYSVSREKKESFPLTVTSAQKNPTAFYLCASSMTEYGYTFGSGTRLTVV.